A single T cell receptor (beta chain) is shown here with its context. This entry comes from a study of T-cell reconstitution after alpha-beta-depleted transplantation in children. The TCRbeta library was prepared with unique molecular identifiers. TCRdb processed the PCR reads anew with MiXCR; each CDR3 protein has one entry. Found here are fewer than 750,000 distinct CDR3 sequences, about 23% of them singletons; the top ten hold roughly 15%. CDR3 length equals 18 residues. Germline CDR1 and CDR2: MGHRA and YSYEKL. Trimming removed 6 bases from V and 5 bases from J; junction bases left unmatched: 16. This TCR was recovered from a boy younger than two who had a stem cell transplant for acute myeloid leukemia, so the T cells may come from the graft donor. The sample consisted of PBMCs, mostly from graft donor cells, taken 360 days after TCRalphabeta/CD19-depleted stem cell transplant. This chain connects TRBV4-1 to TRBJ2-2, with TRBD2 matching 9 bases. CDR3 amino acids: CASRQTELGLALTGELFF. The CDR3 DNA reads as TGCGCCAGCAGACAAACCGAGCTGGGACTAGCCTTAACCGGGGAGCTGTTTTTT.